These 8 T cell receptor beta chains came from one sample sequenced in a study of cytomegalovirus exposure and HLA in healthy donors. PCR amplification relied on 60 Vbeta primers (plus 13 Jbeta primers). TCRdb keeps only in-frame clones here, not all; method: immunoSEQ multiplex PCR. Of 200,000 to 250,000 clones listed, around three quarters are singletons. The sequencing input was PBMCs. The source is a man between 40 and 49 years old in good health and CMV-seronegative.

The chain uses TRBV19 and TRBJ1-1, with 11 bases identical to TRBD1. The V gene's germline CDR1 is LNHDA and CDR2 SQIVND (reference sequence). Trimming took 6 bases from V and 10 from J; bases not matched to a gene: 7. The CDR3 is 13 residues long. The CDR3 DNA reads as TGTGCCAGTAGCCTTGGACAGGGGGCCGGAGCTTTCTTT. Translated, it gives CASSLGQGAGAFF.

The V gene is TRBV11-2, the J gene TRBJ2-7; D ambiguous. Trimming shortened V by 0 bases and J by 0 bases, and 9 bases separated the two germline ends. CDR1 and CDR2 from the germline V gene are SGHAT and FQNNGV. This CDR3 comprises 15 residues. The CDR3 loop is CASSLESGSSYEQYF. The CDR3 DNA reads as TGTGCCAGCAGCTTAGAATCAGGTAGCTCCTACGAGCAGTACTTC.

The J gene is TRBJ2-7, the V gene TRBV19, with D tentatively TRBD2 (6 bases). The CDR3 runs 17 residues. V was trimmed by 0 bases and J by 3 bases, leaving 18 bases between them. The germline V gene encodes CDR1 LNHDA and CDR2 SQIVND (reference sequence). In DNA form, the CDR3 reads TGTGCCAGTAGTATAGATCTCTGGAGTAGCGGCGTCTACGAGCAGTACTTC. This translates into CASSIDLWSSGVYEQYF.

This chain uses TRBV5-5 with TRBJ1-3, with 10 bases aligning to TRBD1. V shed 4 bases, J shed 0 bases, and the junction held 10 bases outside the gene matches. Germline V gives CDR1 SGHKS, CDR2 YYEKEE (reference sequence). This CDR3 comprises 18 residues. The CDR3 loop reads CASSRGQGVLSSGNTIYF. The DNA of the CDR3 is TGTGCCAGCAGCCGAGGACAGGGGGTTCTCTCCTCTGGAAACACCATATATTTT.

This clone has just a few counts. For the CDR3, the DNA is TGTGCCATCAGCCAGGAGGGGGAGCAGTACTTC. It specifies CAISQEGEQYF. The gene calls are TRBV10-3 and TRBJ2-7; maybe TRBD2 (6 bases). Germline CDR1 and CDR2: ENHRY and SYGVKD. Trimming removed 6 bases from V and 7 bases from J, with 10 bases in between. This CDR3 is 11 amino acids long.

The J gene is TRBJ1-6, the V gene TRBV28; 9 nucleotides line up with TRBD1. CDR1 MDHEN and CDR2 SYDVKM come from the germline V gene. The CDR3 spans 17 residues. V lost 6 bases to trimming and J lost 0 bases; unmatched junction nucleotides: 6. The CDR3 sequence: CASRRGQGSSYNSPLHF. DNA of the CDR3: TGTGCCAGCAGACGCGGACAGGGGAGCTCCTATAATTCACCCCTCCACTTT. Drawing the rest from reference TRBV28 and TRBJ1-6, the complete variable domain is DVKVTQSSRYLVKRTGEKVFLECVQDMDHENMFWYRQDPGLGLRLIYFSYDVKMKEKGDIPEGYSVSREKKERFSLILESASTNQTSMYLCASRRGQGSSYNSPLHFGNGTRLTVT.

The chain links TRBV4-2 to TRBJ1-5, with TRBD1 as a possible D gene (5 bases). The germline V gene encodes CDR1 LGHNA and CDR2 YNFKEQ. Trimming took off 1 base at V and 6 bases at J, with 13 bases between the two ends. The CDR3 has 15 amino acids. CDR3 coding DNA: TGTGCCAGCAGCCAAGTCGGAGGGGAGGTTCAGCCCCAGCATTTT. Residues: CASSQVGGEVQPQHF.

The rearrangement uses TRBV18 and TRBJ1-2; perhaps TRBD1 as D (6 bases). V was pared by 3 bases and J by 5 bases, with 13 bases between. The CDR3 length is 14 residues. Germline V gives CDR1 KGHSH, CDR2 LQKENI. CDR3 nucleotide sequence: TGTGCCAGCTCACCTAAAGGGGGGGATTATGGCTACACCTTC. Its translation: CASSPKGGDYGYTF.